Listed below are T cell receptor beta chains from one sample, sequenced in a study of T cells in Graves' hyperthyroidism and ophthalmopathy. TCRdb reanalysed the multiplex PCR reads using MiXCR and keeps one entry per CDR3 protein. The profile shows 380,000 or so distinct CDR3 sequences, roughly 12% of them singletons. Material: blood. These receptors originate from a man younger than 45 with Graves' hyperthyroidism that later progressed to Graves' ophthalmopathy. CDR3s include the opening cysteine and the closing phenylalanine or tryptophan. The D gene is left open where the match is weak. The listing skips clone size in some rows; elsewhere it reads once, few, many or a size class.

clone_size	v_call	d_call	j_call	cdr3_aa	cdr3_nt
-	TRBV5-1	-	TRBJ1-1	CASSFRADTEAFF	TGCGCCAGCAGCTTCAGGGCGGACACTGAAGCTTTCTTT
few	TRBV5-5	-	TRBJ2-1	CASSPFLGQFYNEQFF	TGTGCCAGCAGCCCTTTTTTAGGTCAGTTTTACAATGAGCAGTTCTTC
many	TRBV12-3/TRBV12-4	TRBD1	TRBJ2-7	CASSPGQDEQYF	TGTGCCAGCAGTCCCGGACAGGACGAGCAGTACTTC
few	TRBV5-5	-	TRBJ1-6	CASSLRQAILSPLHF	TGTGCCAGCAGCCTACGACAGGCCATCCTATCACCCCTCCACTTT
many	TRBV2	TRBD1	TRBJ1-6	CASRGETGGNSPLHF	TGTGCCAGCAGGGGTGAGACAGGGGGGAATTCACCCCTCCACTTT
many	TRBV18	-	TRBJ1-1	CASSPSPPGTEAFF	TGTGCCAGCTCACCATCCCCGCCAGGCACTGAAGCTTTCTTT
few	TRBV20-1	-	TRBJ1-5	CSAREEAGGQPQHF	TGCAGTGCTAGAGAGGAGGCAGGCGGTCAGCCCCAGCATTTT
many	TRBV28	-	TRBJ2-3	CASSPGDVTDTQYF	TGTGCCAGCAGCCCCGGGGACGTCACAGATACGCAGTATTTT
-	TRBV7-9	-	TRBJ2-5	CARDFDRHEETQYF	TGTGCCAGAGATTTCGACAGGCACGAAGAGACCCAGTACTTC
many	TRBV18	TRBD1	TRBJ1-2	CASSPTGDGYGYTF	TGTGCCAGCTCACCGACAGGGGACGGGTATGGCTACACCTTC
many	TRBV7-6	TRBD1	TRBJ2-2	CASSGDREIAGELFF	TGTGCCAGCAGCGGGGACAGGGAAATCGCCGGGGAGCTGTTTTTT
many	TRBV9	-	TRBJ2-7	CASSVARVEQYF	TGTGCCAGCAGCGTAGCCAGGGTTGAGCAGTACTTC
-	TRBV27	TRBD1	TRBJ1-2	CASSLDRDFYGYTF	TGTGCCAGCAGTTTAGACAGGGACTTCTATGGCTACACCTTC
many	TRBV27	-	TRBJ2-5	CASSLGLKEQETQYF	TGTGCCAGCAGTTTGGGTTTAAAGGAGCAAGAGACCCAGTACTTC
-	TRBV6-1	-	TRBJ1-1	CASSPWGFEAFF	TGTGCCAGCAGCCCTTGGGGATTTGAAGCTTTCTTT
many	TRBV10-3	-	TRBJ2-5	CAISEEFEETQYF	TGTGCCATCAGTGAAGAATTCGAAGAGACCCAGTACTTC
many	TRBV12-3/TRBV12-4	TRBD1	TRBJ1-1	CASSRTGGWGTEAFF	TGTGCCAGCAGCAGGACAGGGGGCTGGGGCACTGAAGCTTTCTTT
-	TRBV5-1	-	TRBJ2-6	CASSLRGGGAGANVLTF	TGCGCCAGCAGCTTACGAGGAGGGGGCGCTGGGGCCAACGTCCTGACTTTC
-	TRBV19	-	TRBJ1-2	CASWNGTFETNYGYTF	TGTGCCAGTTGGAACGGGACATTCGAAACTAACTATGGCTACACCTTC
few	TRBV25-1	-	TRBJ1-2	CASSGLETDFYGYTF	TGTGCCAGCAGTGGGCTAGAGACAGACTTCTATGGCTACACCTTC
-	TRBV6-1	-	TRBJ2-1	CASSPGWEQFF	TGTGCCAGCAGTCCAGGGTGGGAGCAGTTCTTC
many	TRBV14	-	TRBJ2-1	CASSQISYNEQFF	TGTGCCAGCAGCCAAATATCCTACAATGAGCAGTTCTTC
-	TRBV11-3	-	TRBJ2-2	CASSLEVANTGELFF	TGTGCCAGCAGCTTAGAGGTAGCGAACACCGGGGAGCTGTTTTTT
-	TRBV5-1	TRBD2	TRBJ2-2	CASSLESGGAGELFF	TGCGCCAGCAGCTTGGAATCCGGGGGGGCCGGGGAGCTGTTTTTT
many	TRBV6-6	TRBD1	TRBJ1-5	CASSYSRTGNQPQHF	TGTGCCAGCAGTTACTCAAGGACAGGGAATCAGCCCCAGCATTTT
many	TRBV27	TRBD1	TRBJ1-6	CASTFLGDRGLSPLHF	TGTGCCAGCACCTTCCTGGGAGACAGGGGGCTGTCACCCCTCCACTTT
few	TRBV30	TRBD1	TRBJ2-7	CAWSAGQGMRRHEQYF	TGTGCCTGGAGTGCAGGACAGGGGATGCGGAGGCACGAGCAGTACTTC
few	TRBV5-1	-	TRBJ1-4	CASSQDGATNEKLFF	TGCGCCAGCAGCCAAGACGGAGCAACTAATGAAAAACTGTTTTTT
many	TRBV5-5	-	TRBJ2-7	CASIVLFAGQSYEQYF	TGTGCCAGCATCGTACTCTTTGCGGGACAGTCCTACGAGCAGTACTTC
-	TRBV5-1	TRBD1	TRBJ1-2	CASSSPPDRAGGYTF	TGCGCCAGCAGCTCACCGCCAGACAGGGCGGGAGGCTACACCTTC
many	TRBV20-1	TRBD1	TRBJ1-2	CSAGTGMYGYTF	TGCAGTGCAGGGACAGGGATGTATGGCTACACCTTC
-	TRBV20-1	-	TRBJ2-2	CSARVPEGPGTGELFF	TGCAGTGCTAGAGTCCCAGAGGGGCCGGGCACCGGGGAGCTGTTTTTT